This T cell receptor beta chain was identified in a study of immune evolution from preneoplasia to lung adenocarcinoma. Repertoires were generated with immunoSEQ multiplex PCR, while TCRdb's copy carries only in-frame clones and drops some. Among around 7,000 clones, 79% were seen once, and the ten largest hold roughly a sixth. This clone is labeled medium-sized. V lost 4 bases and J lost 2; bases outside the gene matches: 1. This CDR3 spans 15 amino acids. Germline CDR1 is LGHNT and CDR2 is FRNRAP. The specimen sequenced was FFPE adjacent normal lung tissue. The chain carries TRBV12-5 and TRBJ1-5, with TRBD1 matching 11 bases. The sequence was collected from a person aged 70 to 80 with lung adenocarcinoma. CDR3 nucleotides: TGTGCTAGTGGTTGGACAGGGGGCGGCAATCAGCCCCAGCATTTT. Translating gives CASGWTGGGNQPQHF.